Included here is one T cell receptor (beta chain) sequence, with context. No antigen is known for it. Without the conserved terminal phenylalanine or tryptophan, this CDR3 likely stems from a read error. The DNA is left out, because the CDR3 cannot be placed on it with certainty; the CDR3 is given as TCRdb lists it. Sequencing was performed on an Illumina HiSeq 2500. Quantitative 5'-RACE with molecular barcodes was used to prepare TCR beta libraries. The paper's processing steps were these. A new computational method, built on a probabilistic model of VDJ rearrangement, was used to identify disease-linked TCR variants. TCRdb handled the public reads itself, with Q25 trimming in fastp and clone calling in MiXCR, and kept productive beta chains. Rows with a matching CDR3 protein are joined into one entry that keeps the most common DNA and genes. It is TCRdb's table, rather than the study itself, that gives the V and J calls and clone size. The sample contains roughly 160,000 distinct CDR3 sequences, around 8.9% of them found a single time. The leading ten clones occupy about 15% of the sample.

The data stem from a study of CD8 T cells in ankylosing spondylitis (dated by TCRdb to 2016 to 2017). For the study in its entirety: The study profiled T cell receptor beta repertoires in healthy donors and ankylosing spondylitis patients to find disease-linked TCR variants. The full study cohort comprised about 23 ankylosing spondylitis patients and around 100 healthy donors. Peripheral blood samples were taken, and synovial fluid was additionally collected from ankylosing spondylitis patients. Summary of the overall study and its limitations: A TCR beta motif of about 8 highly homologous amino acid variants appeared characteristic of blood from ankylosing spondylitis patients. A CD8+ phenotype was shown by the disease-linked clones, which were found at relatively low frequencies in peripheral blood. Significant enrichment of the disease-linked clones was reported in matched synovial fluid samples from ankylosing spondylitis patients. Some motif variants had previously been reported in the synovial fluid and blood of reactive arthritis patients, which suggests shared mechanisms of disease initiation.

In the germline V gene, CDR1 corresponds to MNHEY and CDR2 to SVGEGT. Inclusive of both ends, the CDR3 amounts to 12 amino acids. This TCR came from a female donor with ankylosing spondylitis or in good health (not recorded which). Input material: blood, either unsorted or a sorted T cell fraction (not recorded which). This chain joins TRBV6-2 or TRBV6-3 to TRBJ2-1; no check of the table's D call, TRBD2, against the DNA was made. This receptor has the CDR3 CASSPHSGTTYL.